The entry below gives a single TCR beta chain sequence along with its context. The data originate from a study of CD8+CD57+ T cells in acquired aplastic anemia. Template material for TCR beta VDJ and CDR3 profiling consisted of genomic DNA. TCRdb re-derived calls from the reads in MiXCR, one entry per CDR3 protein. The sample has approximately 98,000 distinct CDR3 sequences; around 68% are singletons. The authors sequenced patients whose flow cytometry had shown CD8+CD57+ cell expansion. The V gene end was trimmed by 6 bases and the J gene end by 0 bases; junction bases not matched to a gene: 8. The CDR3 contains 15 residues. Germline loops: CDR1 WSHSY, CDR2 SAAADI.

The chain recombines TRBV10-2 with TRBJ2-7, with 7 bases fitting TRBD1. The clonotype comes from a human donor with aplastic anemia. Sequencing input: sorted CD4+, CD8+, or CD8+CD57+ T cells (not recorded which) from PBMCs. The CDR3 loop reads CASSPLDRNSYEQYF. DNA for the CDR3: TGCGCCAGCAGCCCCCTGGACAGGAACTCCTACGAGCAGTACTTC.